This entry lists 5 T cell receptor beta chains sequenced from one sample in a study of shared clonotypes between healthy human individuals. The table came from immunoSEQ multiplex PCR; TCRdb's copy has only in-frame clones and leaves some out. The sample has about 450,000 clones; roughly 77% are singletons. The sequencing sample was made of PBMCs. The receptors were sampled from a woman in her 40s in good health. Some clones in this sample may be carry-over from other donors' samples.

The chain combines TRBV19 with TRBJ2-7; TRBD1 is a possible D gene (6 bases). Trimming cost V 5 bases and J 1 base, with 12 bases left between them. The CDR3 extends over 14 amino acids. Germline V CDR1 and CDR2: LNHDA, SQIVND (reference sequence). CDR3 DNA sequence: TGTGCCAGTAGTCGGGACATCCTATCCTACGAGCAGTACTTC. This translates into CASSRDILSYEQYF.

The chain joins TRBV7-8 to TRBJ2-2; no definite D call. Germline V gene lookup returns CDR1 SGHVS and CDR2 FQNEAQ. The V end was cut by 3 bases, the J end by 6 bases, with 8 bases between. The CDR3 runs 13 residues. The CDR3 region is CASSFRWAGELFF. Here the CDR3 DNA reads TGTGCCAGCAGCTTTCGCTGGGCCGGGGAGCTGTTTTTT.

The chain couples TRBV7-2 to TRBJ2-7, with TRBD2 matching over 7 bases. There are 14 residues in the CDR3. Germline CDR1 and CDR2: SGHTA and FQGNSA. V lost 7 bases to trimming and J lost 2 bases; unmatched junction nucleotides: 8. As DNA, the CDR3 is TGTGCCAGCACCACCGGGGGAGGGGCCTACGAGCAGTACTTC. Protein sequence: CASTTGGGAYEQYF.

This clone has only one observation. The CDR3 is CASSFGTGGQPQHF. In DNA, the CDR3 is TGTGCCAGCAGCTTCGGGACAGGGGGACAGCCCCAGCATTTT. The rearrangement links TRBV7-6 to TRBJ1-5, with 11 bases aligning to TRBD1. The CDR3 runs 14 residues. Germline CDR1 SGHVS, CDR2 FNYEAQ. The junction had 2 bases not matched to a gene; V was cut back by 3 bases and J by 7 bases.

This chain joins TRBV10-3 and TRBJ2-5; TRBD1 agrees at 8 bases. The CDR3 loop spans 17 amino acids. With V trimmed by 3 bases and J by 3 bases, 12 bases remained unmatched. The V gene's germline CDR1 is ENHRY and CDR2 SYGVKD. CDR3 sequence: CAISDHLTGDLKETQYF. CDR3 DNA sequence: TGTGCCATCAGTGACCACCTGACAGGGGATTTAAAAGAGACCCAGTACTTC.